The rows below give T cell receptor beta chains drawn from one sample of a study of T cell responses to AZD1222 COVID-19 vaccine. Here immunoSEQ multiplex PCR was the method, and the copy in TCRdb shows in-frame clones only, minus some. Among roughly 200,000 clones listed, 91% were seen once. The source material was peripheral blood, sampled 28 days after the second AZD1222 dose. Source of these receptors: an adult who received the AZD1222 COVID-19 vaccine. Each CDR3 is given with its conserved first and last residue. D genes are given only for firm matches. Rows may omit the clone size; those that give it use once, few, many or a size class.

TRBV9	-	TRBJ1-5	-	TGTGCCAGCAGCGTAAGATTAGGACAGCCCCAGCATTTT	CASSVRLGQPQHF
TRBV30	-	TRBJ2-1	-	TGTGCCTGGAGTGTATCGGGGAACAATGAGCAGTTCTTC	CAWSVSGNNEQFF
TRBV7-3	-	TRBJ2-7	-	TGTGCCAGCAGCTTAGGTAGCGGTAGCTCCTACGAGCAGTACTTC	CASSLGSGSSYEQYF
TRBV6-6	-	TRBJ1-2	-	TGTGCCAGCAGTTACTACAGGGAACACTACACCTTC	CASSYYREHYTF
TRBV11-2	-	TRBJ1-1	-	TGTGCCAGCAGCTTAGGGTTGGGGGGGAACACTGAAGCTTTCTTT	CASSLGLGGNTEAFF
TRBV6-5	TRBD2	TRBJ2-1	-	TGTGCCAGCAGAGCTAGCGGCTCCTACAATGAGCAGTTCTTC	CASRASGSYNEQFF
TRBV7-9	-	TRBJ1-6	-	TGTGCCAGCAGCTTAGAAAACAGATATAATTCACCCCTCCACTTT	CASSLENRYNSPLHF
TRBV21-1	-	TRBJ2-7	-	TGTGCCAGCAGCAAGGTCGGGGGCGAGCAGTACTTC	CASSKVGGEQYF
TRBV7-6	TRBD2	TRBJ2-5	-	TGTGCCAGCAGCTTTTCTAGCGGGGGGGTAGGGACCCAGTACTTC	CASSFSSGGVGTQYF
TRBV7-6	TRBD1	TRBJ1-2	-	TGTGCCAGCAGCCTCGGACAGGCTGGGGACTATGGCTACACCTTC	CASSLGQAGDYGYTF
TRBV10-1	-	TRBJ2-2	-	TGCGCCAGCAGTGACCGTGGATACGCGAACACCGGGGAGCTGTTTTTT	CASSDRGYANTGELFF
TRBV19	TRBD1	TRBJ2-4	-	TGTGCCAGTAGTACCCGACAGGGGGCAAACATTCAGTACTTC	CASSTRQGANIQYF
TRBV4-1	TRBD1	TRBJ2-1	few	TGCGCCAGCAGCCAAGAAGCCCTAGTCGGGGACAGATTCGCGGATGAGCAGTTCTTC	CASSQEALVGDRFADEQFF
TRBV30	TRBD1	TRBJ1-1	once	TGTGCCTGGAAGACAGGGGGCTACACTGAAGCTTTCTTT	CAWKTGGYTEAFF
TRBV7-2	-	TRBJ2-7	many	TGTGCCAGCAGCTTAGGGCACCCCGGCGAGCAGTACTTC	CASSLGHPGEQYF
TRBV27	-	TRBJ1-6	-	TGTGCCAGCAGTTTATCGAGAAGGACGGGGGATTCACCCCTCCACTTT	CASSLSRRTGDSPLHF
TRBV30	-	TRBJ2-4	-	TGTGCCTGGAACCCCGAGGCCCTATCCAAAAACATTCAGTACTTC	CAWNPEALSKNIQYF
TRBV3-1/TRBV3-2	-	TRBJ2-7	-	TGTGCCAGCAGCCCAACCCTGACAGCTACCACCTACGAGCAGTACTTC	CASSPTLTATTYEQYF
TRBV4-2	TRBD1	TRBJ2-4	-	TGTGCCAGCAGCCAGCCCCTAGGGACAGGGAAGAACATTCAGTACTTC	CASSQPLGTGKNIQYF
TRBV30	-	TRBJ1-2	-	TGTGCCTGTAGACAGGCGAATACTAACTATGGCTACACCTTC	CACRQANTNYGYTF
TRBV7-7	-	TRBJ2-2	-	TGTGCTAGCAGCCCAACAATTACGGGGGAGCTGTTTTTT	CASSPTITGELFF
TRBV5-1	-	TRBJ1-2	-	TGCGCCAGCAGCTTGGCCTCCCAAGTCCTGCGGGGAGGCTACACCTTC	CASSLASQVLRGGYTF
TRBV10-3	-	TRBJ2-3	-	TGTGCCATCAGTGTAGGGGTTTCTCCCTCAGATACGCAGTATTTT	CAISVGVSPSDTQYF
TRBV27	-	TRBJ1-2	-	TGTGCCAGCGCGAGGGAAGGAGTCTATGGCTACACCTTC	CASAREGVYGYTF
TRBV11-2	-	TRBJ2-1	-	TGTGCCAGCAGCTTAGATTGGGCCAACAATGAGCAGTTCTTC	CASSLDWANNEQFF
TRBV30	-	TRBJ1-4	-	TGTGCCTGGAGTGGAACGAAAGGGCCTCGTCTCCTGTTTTTT	CAWSGTKGPRLLFF
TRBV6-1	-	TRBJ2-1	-	TGTGCCAGCAGTGAAGTACAGGTCTCCTACAATGAGCAGTTCTTC	CASSEVQVSYNEQFF
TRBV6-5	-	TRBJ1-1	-	TGTGCCAGCAGTCCTGAGCCGAACACTGAAGCTTTCTTT	CASSPEPNTEAFF
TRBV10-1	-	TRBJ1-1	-	TGCGCCAGCAGTCTGACTACGAACACTGAAGCTTTCTTT	CASSLTTNTEAFF
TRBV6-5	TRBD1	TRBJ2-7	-	TGTGCCAGCAGACGCTCCGGGACAGGTATGGACGAGCAGTACTTC	CASRRSGTGMDEQYF
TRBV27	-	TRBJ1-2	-	TGTGCCAGCAGTTTGAAAGCAGGGGACTTGGGCCAATATGGCTACACCTTC	CASSLKAGDLGQYGYTF
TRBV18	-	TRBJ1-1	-	TGTGCCAGCTCACCACGGCAGTGGAACACTGAAGCTTTCTTT	CASSPRQWNTEAFF
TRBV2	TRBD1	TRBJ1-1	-	TGTGCCAGCAGTGAAGAGGGGGCGACCACTGAAGCTTTCTTT	CASSEEGATTEAFF
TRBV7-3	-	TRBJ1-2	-	TGTGCCAGCAGCTTAAGCAAGGGACTCGGCTACACCTTC	CASSLSKGLGYTF
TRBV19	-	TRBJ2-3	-	TGTGCCAGTAGTATCATGAGTAGCACAGATACGCAGTATTTT	CASSIMSSTDTQYF
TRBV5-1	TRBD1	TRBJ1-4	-	TGCGCCAGCAGTACAGGGGGTCTTGCTAATGAAAAACTGTTTTTT	CASSTGGLANEKLFF
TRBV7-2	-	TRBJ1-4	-	TGTGCCAGCAGCTTAGTGGGGGGCGGGGAACTGTTTTTT	CASSLVGGGELFF
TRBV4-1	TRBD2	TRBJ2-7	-	TGCGCCAGCAGCCAAGAAGGGACTAGGATCTACGAGCAGTACTTC	CASSQEGTRIYEQYF
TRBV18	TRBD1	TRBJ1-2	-	TGTGCCAGCTCACCACTGGACAGGGGGGACTATGGCTACACCTTC	CASSPLDRGDYGYTF
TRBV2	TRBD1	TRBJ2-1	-	TGTGCCAGCAGTTCCGACAGGGGACTTTACAATGAGCAGTTCTTC	CASSSDRGLYNEQFF
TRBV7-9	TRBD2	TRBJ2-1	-	TGTGCCAGCAGCTTACCGTCCTATTCTAGCGGGGGGCCCTACAATGAGCAGTTCTTC	CASSLPSYSSGGPYNEQFF
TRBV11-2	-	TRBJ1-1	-	TGTGCCAGCAGCCAGGCGGGACACTCAGGGGCTGAAGCTTTCTTT	CASSQAGHSGAEAFF
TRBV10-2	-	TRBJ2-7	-	TGCGCCAGCAGGGACCGTTCGGACAGCTCGCACTTC	CASRDRSDSSHF
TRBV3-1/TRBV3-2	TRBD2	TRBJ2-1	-	TGTGCCAGCAGCCAAGCAGCGGGGGGGCAGAATGAGCAGTTCTTC	CASSQAAGGQNEQFF
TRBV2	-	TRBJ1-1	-	TGTGCCAGTGGCTCCCTCACTGAAGCTTTCTTT	CASGSLTEAFF
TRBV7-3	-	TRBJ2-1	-	TGTGCCAGCAGCTTAGACGCCTACAATGAGCAGTTCTTC	CASSLDAYNEQFF
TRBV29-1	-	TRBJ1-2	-	TGCAGCGTTGAATGGGGGTCTGGTGGCTACACCTTC	CSVEWGSGGYTF
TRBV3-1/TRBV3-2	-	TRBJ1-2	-	TGTGCCAGCAGCCAAGACTCAAGGGGCTACACCTTC	CASSQDSRGYTF
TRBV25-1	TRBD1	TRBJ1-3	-	TGTGCCAGCAGTCCAGGGGGCGGTGGAAACACCATATATTTT	CASSPGGGGNTIYF
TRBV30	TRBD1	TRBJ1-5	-	TGTGCCTGGAGTGTAAACAGGGGCGGCAATCAGCCCCAGCATTTT	CAWSVNRGGNQPQHF
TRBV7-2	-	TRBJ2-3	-	TGTGCCAGCAGCTCACGGGTGGGCACAGATACGCAGTATTTT	CASSSRVGTDTQYF
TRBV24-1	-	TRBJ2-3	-	TGTGCCACCAGTGATCCCACAGATACGCAGTATTTT	CATSDPTDTQYF
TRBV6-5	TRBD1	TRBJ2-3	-	TGTGCCAGCAGTCGACAGGGCGCAGATACGCAGTATTTT	CASSRQGADTQYF
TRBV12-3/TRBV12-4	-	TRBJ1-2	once	TGTGCCAGCAGCGACCCCCCCGCCTATGGCTACACCTTC	CASSDPPAYGYTF